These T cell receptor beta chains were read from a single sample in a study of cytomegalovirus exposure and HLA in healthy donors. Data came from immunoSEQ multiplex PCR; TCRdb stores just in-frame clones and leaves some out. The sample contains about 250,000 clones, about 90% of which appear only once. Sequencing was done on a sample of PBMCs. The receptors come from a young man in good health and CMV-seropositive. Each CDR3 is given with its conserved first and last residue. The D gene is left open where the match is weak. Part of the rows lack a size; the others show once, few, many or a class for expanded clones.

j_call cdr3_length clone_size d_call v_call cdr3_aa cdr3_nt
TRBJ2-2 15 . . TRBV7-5 CVRSFLAENTGELFF TGTGTCAGAAGCTTTTTAGCGGAGAACACCGGGGAGCTGTTTTTT
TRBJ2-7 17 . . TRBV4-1 CASSQDVGGQTAIEQYF TGCGCCAGCAGCCAAGATGTGGGCGGCCAGACTGCTATCGAGCAGTACTTC
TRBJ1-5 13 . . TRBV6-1 CASSDYLGQPQHF TGTGCCAGCAGTGATTATCTCGGTCAGCCCCAGCATTTT
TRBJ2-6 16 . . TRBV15 CATSRDGGTGANVLTF TGTGCCACCAGCAGAGATGGGGGCACTGGGGCCAACGTCCTGACTTTC
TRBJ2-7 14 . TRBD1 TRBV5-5 CASSFRGCEYEQYF TGTGCCAGCAGCTTCAGGGGGTGCGAGTACGAGCAGTACTTC
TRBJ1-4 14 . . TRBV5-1 CASSTGTRGEKLFF TGCGCCAGCAGCACCGGGACAAGAGGTGAAAAACTGTTTTTT
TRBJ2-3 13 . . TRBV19 CASSTGVPDTQYF TGTGCCAGTAGTACCGGGGTCCCAGATACGCAGTATTTT
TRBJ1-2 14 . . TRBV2 CASSATAGGVVYTF TGTGCCAGCAGCGCCACGGCCGGGGGGGTAGTCTACACCTTC
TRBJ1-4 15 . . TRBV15 CATSRESFSGEKLFF TGTGCCACCAGCAGAGAGTCATTTTCGGGTGAAAAACTGTTTTTT
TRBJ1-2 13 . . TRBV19 CASTGRKNYGYTF TGTGCCAGTACTGGCAGAAAAAACTATGGCTACACCTTC
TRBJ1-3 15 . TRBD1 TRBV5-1 CASSPAGTGGNTIYF TGCGCCAGCAGCCCCGCCGGGACAGGAGGAAACACCATATATTTT
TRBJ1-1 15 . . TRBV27 CASSPRGGLRTEAFF TGTGCCAGCAGTCCACGAGGGGGACTTAGAACTGAAGCTTTCTTT
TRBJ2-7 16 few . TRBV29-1 CSVEASEGWGSYEQYF TGCAGCGTTGAAGCTTCCGAGGGATGGGGGTCCTACGAGCAGTACTTC
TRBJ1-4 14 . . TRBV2 CASTQQGLNEKLFF TGTGCCAGCACCCAACAGGGTCTAAATGAAAAACTGTTTTTT
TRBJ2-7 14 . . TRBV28 CASSLTTSLREQYF TGTGCCAGCAGTTTAACTACTTCCCTACGAGAGCAGTACTTC
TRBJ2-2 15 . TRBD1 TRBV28 CASRLTGRWTGELFF TGTGCCAGCAGATTGACAGGGCGGTGGACCGGGGAGCTGTTTTTT
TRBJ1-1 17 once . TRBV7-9 CASTPPAVGDGNTEAFF TGTGCCAGCACCCCCCCCGCAGTGGGCGATGGGAACACTGAAGCTTTCTTT
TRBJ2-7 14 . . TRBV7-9 CASSLAGPSYEQYF TGTGCCAGCAGCTTAGCAGGGCCGTCCTACGAGCAGTACTTC
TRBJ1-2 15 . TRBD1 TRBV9 CASSPRQGQGYGYTF TGTGCCAGCAGCCCCCGACAGGGTCAGGGCTATGGCTACACCTTC
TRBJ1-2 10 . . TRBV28 CASANYGYTF TGTGCCAGCGCTAACTATGGCTACACCTTC
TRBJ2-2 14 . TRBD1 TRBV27 CASSISTGTGELFF TGTGCCAGCAGTATATCGACAGGGACCGGGGAGCTGTTTTTT
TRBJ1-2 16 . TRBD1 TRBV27 CASSFDGTGIKDGYTF TGTGCCAGCAGTTTCGACGGGACAGGGATAAAGGATGGCTACACCTTC
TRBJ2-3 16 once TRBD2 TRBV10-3 CAISESRGGPIDTQYF TGTGCCATCAGTGAGTCAAGGGGAGGGCCTATAGATACGCAGTATTTT
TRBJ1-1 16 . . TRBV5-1 CASSPNIPLVNTEAFF TGCGCCAGCAGCCCGAATATACCTCTCGTGAACACTGAAGCTTTCTTT
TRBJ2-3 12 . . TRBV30 CAWSVILDTQYF TGTGCCTGGAGTGTAATCTTGGATACGCAGTATTTT
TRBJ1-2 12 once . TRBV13 CASSVDDYGYTF TGTGCCAGCAGCGTTGATGATTATGGCTACACCTTC
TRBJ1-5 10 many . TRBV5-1 CARLNQPQHF TGCGCCAGACTGAATCAGCCCCAGCATTTT
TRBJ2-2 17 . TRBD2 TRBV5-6 CASSWGLAGAGTGELFF TGTGCCAGCAGCTGGGGACTAGCGGGAGCGGGCACCGGGGAGCTGTTTTTT
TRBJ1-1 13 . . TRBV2 CASSVEPGTEAFF TGTGCCAGCAGTGTAGAACCGGGGACTGAAGCTTTCTTT
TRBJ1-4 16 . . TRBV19 CASNSRGQGTGEKLFF TGTGCCAGTAATTCGAGAGGCCAGGGTACCGGTGAAAAACTGTTTTTT
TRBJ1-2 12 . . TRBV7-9 CASSLSTHGYTF TGTGCCAGCAGCTTATCCACTCATGGCTACACCTTC
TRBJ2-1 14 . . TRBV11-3 CASSTSGNNNEQFF TGTGCCAGCAGCACCAGCGGTAATAACAATGAGCAGTTCTTC
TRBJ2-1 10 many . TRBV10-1 CASPYNEQFF TGCGCCAGCCCATACAATGAGCAGTTCTTC
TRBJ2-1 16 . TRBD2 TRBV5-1 CASSPASGRALNEQFF TGCGCCAGCAGCCCCGCTAGCGGGAGAGCCCTCAATGAGCAGTTCTTC
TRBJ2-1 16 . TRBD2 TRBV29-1 CSVVSASGTYYYEQFF TGCAGCGTTGTTAGCGCTAGCGGGACTTATTACTATGAGCAGTTCTTC
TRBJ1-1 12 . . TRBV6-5 CASSSWGWGAFF TGTGCCAGCAGTTCTTGGGGATGGGGAGCTTTCTTT
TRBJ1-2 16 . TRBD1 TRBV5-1 CASSLEGQGVNYGYTF TGCGCCAGCAGCTTGGAGGGACAGGGGGTAAACTATGGCTACACCTTC
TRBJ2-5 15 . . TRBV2 CASSASNQGYETQYF TGTGCCAGCAGTGCCTCGAACCAGGGATACGAGACCCAGTACTTC
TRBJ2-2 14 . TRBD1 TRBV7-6 CASSPDRVTGELFF TGTGCCAGCAGCCCCGACAGGGTCACCGGGGAGCTGTTTTTT
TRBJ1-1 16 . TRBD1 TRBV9 CASSVVGTGAGTEAFF TGTGCCAGCAGCGTAGTCGGGACAGGGGCGGGCACTGAAGCTTTCTTT
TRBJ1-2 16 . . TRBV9 CASSPQSRRSDYGYTF TGTGCCAGCAGCCCCCAGAGCAGGCGTTCTGACTATGGCTACACCTTC
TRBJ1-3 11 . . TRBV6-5 CASSSGHTIYF TGTGCCAGCAGTTCGGGCCACACCATATATTTT
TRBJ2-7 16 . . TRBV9 CASSVGPPGDVYEQYF TGTGCCAGCAGCGTAGGTCCCCCAGGAGACGTCTACGAGCAGTACTTC
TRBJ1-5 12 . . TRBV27 CASSSRNQPQHF TGTGCCAGCAGTTCTCGCAATCAGCCCCAGCATTTT
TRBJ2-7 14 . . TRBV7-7 CASSLAPGIDEQYF TGTGCCAGCAGCTTAGCGCCGGGGATCGACGAGCAGTACTTC
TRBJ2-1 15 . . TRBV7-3 CASSAISGGYNEQFF TGTGCCAGCAGCGCAATATCAGGAGGCTACAATGAGCAGTTCTTC
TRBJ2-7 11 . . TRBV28 CASSLYREQYF TGTGCCAGCAGTTTATACCGCGAGCAGTACTTC
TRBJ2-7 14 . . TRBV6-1 CASSEGGISYEQYF TGTGCCAGCAGTGAAGGAGGCATCTCCTACGAGCAGTACTTC
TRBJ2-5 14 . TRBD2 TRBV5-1 CASSSGTSEETQYF TGCGCCAGCAGCTCGGGGACTAGCGAAGAGACCCAGTACTTC
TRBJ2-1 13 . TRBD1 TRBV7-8 CASSLTGATEQFF TGTGCCAGCAGTTTGACAGGGGCTACCGAGCAGTTCTTC
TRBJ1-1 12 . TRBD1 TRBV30 CAWRGQGTEAFF TGTGCCTGGCGCGGACAGGGGACTGAAGCTTTCTTT
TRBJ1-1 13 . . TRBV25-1 CASSHPGGTEAFF TGTGCCAGCAGTCACCCGGGGGGCACTGAAGCTTTCTTT
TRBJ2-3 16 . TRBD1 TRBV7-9 CASSEGTGSHTDTQYF TGTGCCAGCAGCGAAGGGACAGGGTCCCACACAGATACGCAGTATTTT
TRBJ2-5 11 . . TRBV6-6 CASSYSETQYF TGTGCCAGCAGTTACTCAGAGACCCAGTACTTC
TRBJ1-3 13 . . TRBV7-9 CASSLEVQNTIYF TGTGCCAGCAGCTTAGAAGTACAAAACACCATATATTTT
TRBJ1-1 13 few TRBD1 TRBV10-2 CASSLDRETEAFF TGCGCCAGCAGTTTGGACAGGGAGACTGAAGCTTTCTTT
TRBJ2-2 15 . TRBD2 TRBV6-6 CASRSGRGASGELFF TGTGCCAGCCGATCAGGGCGGGGGGCCTCCGGGGAGCTGTTTTTT
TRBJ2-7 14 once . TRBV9 CASSVYGESYEQYF TGTGCCAGCAGCGTATATGGGGAATCCTACGAGCAGTACTTC
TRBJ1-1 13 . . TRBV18 CASSSTLNTEAFF TGTGCCAGCTCATCGACCTTGAACACTGAAGCTTTCTTT